This entry features one T cell receptor (beta chain) sequence. What it binds is unknown. The record originates from a study of cytomegalovirus exposure and HLA in healthy donors. For the study at large: Early release data held tens of millions of unique TCRs from HLA-typed donors. Notes on the study in general: In a later analysis, specific HLA alleles were associated with under 20,000 TCR beta sequences at a 0.05 false discovery rate.

Researchers ran the PCR with 60 Vbeta and 13 Jbeta primers. Clones were read by immunoSEQ multiplex PCR, and TCRdb kept only the in-frame ones, dropping some. The sample records about 110,000 clones, around 77% being singletons. Healthy individuals who donated bone marrow served as the donors. This CDR3 is 13 amino acids long. V lost 0 bases to trimming and J lost 6 bases, with 9 bases between them. Germline CDR1 reads LNHNV; CDR2 reads YYDKDF (reference sequence). This TCR came from a woman between 40 and 50 years old in good health and CMV-seropositive. The sequenced sample was PBMCs. This chain uses TRBV15 with TRBJ2-7; the D is unclear. The CDR3 loop reads CATSRDVVSEQYF. CDR3 nucleotides: TGTGCCACCAGCAGAGATGTAGTCTCCGAGCAGTACTTC. The variable domain in full, completed from reference TRBV15 and TRBJ2-7, reads DAMVIQNPRYQVTQFGKPVTLSCSQTLNHNVMYWYQQKSSQAPKLLFHYYDKDFNNEADTPDNFQSRRPNTSFCFLDIRSPGLGDTAMYLCATSRDVVSEQYFGPGTRLTVT.